Reported below is one TCR beta chain. The data stem from a study of blood T cell repertoires in COVID-19. Study background: The United States, Italy and Spain were the sources of the acute and convalescent COVID-19 samples. The analysed material was cDNA or gDNA that came from T cells, B-cell-depleted T cells, or PBMCs.

CDR3 length equals 16 residues. CDR1 SGHRS and CDR2 YFSETQ come from the germline V gene. Trimming took 3 bases from V and 0 from J; bases not matched to a gene: 4. In the authors' methods: Estimated nucleated cell counts came from reference gene primer amplification. Here immunoSEQ multiplex PCR was the method, and the copy in TCRdb shows in-frame clones only, minus some. The D gene and trimming were derived from the DNA, and the V and J assignments and clone size from that table. Of around 300,000 clones in the sample, over 75% were seen once. The sequence was collected from a man aged 50-60 years with active or convalescent COVID-19. This sequence joins TRBV5-1 and TRBJ2-1; 9 bases fit TRBD2. The material sequenced was peripheral blood. The CDR3 loop reads CASSSSGGSSYNEQFF. DNA for the CDR3: TGCGCCAGCAGCTCGAGCGGGGGGAGCTCCTACAATGAGCAGTTCTTC.